This paragraph covers one T cell receptor beta chain sequence. Its antigen is as yet unknown. Genomic DNA provided the template from which TCR beta VDJ and CDR3 profiles were obtained. TCRdb reprocessed the reads via MiXCR and lists one record per CDR3 protein. This sample has a few hundred thousand distinct CDR3 sequences, with around 82% found just once. Patients chosen for sequencing had shown CD8+CD57+ cell expansion by flow cytometry. This specimen belongs to a study of CD8+CD57+ T cells in acquired aplastic anemia. About the study: The mean DNA yield obtained from sorted CD4+ and CD8+ cells came to 3 to 3.5 ug.

Study-level points and caveats: In common between the patients and the controls were approximately 30 CD8+ CDR3 sequences. Patients showed no significant difference from controls in CD8+ Simpson's diversity.

Germline assignment: CDR1 SGDLS and CDR2 YYNGEE. CDR3 length: 16 amino acids. V was trimmed by 4 bases and J by 10 bases, leaving 24 bases between them. The chain links TRBV9 to TRBJ2-1; TRBD2 might be the D (7 bases). This sequence was found in a human donor with aplastic anemia. The sample consisted of sorted CD4+, CD8+, or CD8+CD57+ T cells (not recorded which) from PBMCs. CDR3 residues: CASSLGGAKDKQEQFF. The CDR3 coding sequence is TGTGCCAGCAGCCTAGGGGGGGCAAAAGATAAGCAGGAGCAGTTCTTC.